This is a list of T cell receptor beta chains from one sample in a study of coeliac disease. Sequencing was performed with immunoSEQ multiplex PCR; in TCRdb, only in-frame clones are kept and a portion is missing. Of under 8,500 clones listed, about 71% are singletons. The sequencing sample was made of lamina propria lymphocytes from the gut. These receptor sequences come from a middle-aged man with active celiac disease. Each CDR3 is given with its conserved first and last residue. The order of the fields is J gene, D gene, clone size, CDR3 length, V gene, CDR3 protein, CDR3 DNA. A D gene is named only where the DNA matches it firmly. Rows give clone size only sometimes, using once, few, many, or a class for an expanded clone.

TRBJ2-1 | TRBD2 | NA | 16 | TRBV27 | CASSPIGGGIYNEQFF | TGTGCCAGCAGTCCCATCGGGGGGGGTATTTACAATGAGCAGTTCTTC
TRBJ1-2 | NA | once | 12 | TRBV2 | CASSETGYGYTF | TGTGCCAGCAGCGAGACAGGTTATGGCTACACCTTC
TRBJ2-3 | TRBD2 | NA | 16 | TRBV10-1 | CASGPRLAGDPDTQYF | TGCGCCAGCGGACCGAGACTAGCGGGAGACCCAGATACGCAGTATTTT
TRBJ1-2 | NA | NA | 14 | TRBV28 | CASSFRASNYGYTF | TGTGCCAGCAGTTTCAGGGCTTCTAACTATGGCTACACCTTC
TRBJ2-2 | NA | NA | 14 | TRBV6-5 | CASRSPGGTGELFF | TGTGCCAGCAGGAGCCCCGGGGGCACCGGGGAGCTGTTTTTT
TRBJ2-2 | TRBD2 | NA | 17 | TRBV7-6 | CASSLGTSGGAFGELFF | TGTGCCAGCAGCCTCGGGACTAGCGGGGGGGCCTTCGGGGAGCTGTTTTTT
TRBJ2-1 | NA | NA | 14 | TRBV5-1 | CASSLRGSYNEQFF | TGCGCCAGCAGCTTACGGGGATCCTACAATGAGCAGTTCTTC
TRBJ1-2 | NA | NA | 14 | TRBV19 | CASSIWPGDYGYTF | TGTGCCAGTAGTATTTGGCCGGGAGACTATGGCTACACCTTC
TRBJ1-3 | NA | few | 11 | TRBV5-6 | CASSNEVTIYF | TGTGCCAGCAGCAATGAGGTCACCATATATTTT
TRBJ1-4 | TRBD1 | few | 14 | TRBV11-3 | CASSAGTANEKLFF | TGTGCCAGCAGCGCCGGGACAGCTAATGAAAAACTGTTTTTT
TRBJ2-3 | NA | few | 14 | TRBV11-2 | CASSFTGGTDTQYF | TGTGCCAGCAGCTTTACCGGGGGCACAGATACGCAGTATTTT
TRBJ1-5 | TRBD1 | NA | 15 | TRBV11-2 | CASSPQGGSYQPQHF | TGTGCCAGCAGCCCCCAGGGGGGCTCATATCAGCCCCAGCATTTT
TRBJ1-5 | TRBD1 | NA | 13 | TRBV2 | CAGSRGLGQPQHF | TGTGCCGGCTCGAGGGGGCTGGGTCAGCCCCAGCATTTT
TRBJ2-1 | TRBD2 | few | 15 | TRBV11-3 | CASSLREGVYNEQFF | TGTGCCAGCAGCTTAAGGGAGGGCGTGTACAATGAGCAGTTCTTC
TRBJ2-1 | TRBD2 | NA | 14 | TRBV19 | CASSIQRGNNEQFF | TGTGCCAGTAGTATCCAGCGGGGGAACAATGAGCAGTTCTTC
TRBJ1-4 | TRBD1 | once | 16 | TRBV18 | CASSPLAGGGNEKLFF | TGTGCCAGCTCACCACTCGCAGGGGGCGGAAATGAAAAACTGTTTTTT
TRBJ1-2 | TRBD1 | few | 15 | TRBV11-3 | CASSLTGGTNYGYTF | TGTGCCAGCAGCCTAACAGGGGGGACTAACTATGGCTACACCTTC
TRBJ1-1 | NA | NA | 14 | TRBV2 | CASREQGGYTEAFF | TGTGCCAGCAGGGAACAGGGAGGGTACACTGAAGCTTTCTTT
TRBJ2-3 | NA | once | 11 | TRBV29-1 | CSVLATDTQYF | TGCAGCGTTTTAGCTACAGATACGCAGTATTTT
TRBJ2-3 | TRBD2 | NA | 14 | TRBV7-9 | CASSLTSGGDTQYF | TGTGCCAGCAGCTTAACCAGCGGGGGGGATACGCAGTATTTT
TRBJ2-2 | NA | few | 14 | TRBV28 | CASSLPGSTGELFF | TGTGCCAGCAGTTTACCGGGGAGCACCGGGGAGCTGTTTTTT
TRBJ2-7 | TRBD1 | NA | 13 | TRBV7-2 | CASSVDRVREQYF | TGTGCCAGCAGCGTGGACAGGGTGCGTGAGCAGTACTTC
TRBJ1-5 | NA | NA | 15 | TRBV7-8 | CASSYDTGSRQPQHF | TGTGCCAGCAGCTACGATACAGGGTCGCGGCAGCCCCAGCATTTT
TRBJ2-2 | TRBD1 | NA | 14 | TRBV25-1 | CASRQGIGTGELFF | TGTGCCAGCAGACAGGGGATAGGCACCGGGGAGCTGTTTTTT
TRBJ2-3 | TRBD2 | medium-sized | 17 | TRBV4-1 | CASSQVSSGRATDTQYF | TGCGCCAGCAGCCAAGTGTCTAGCGGGAGGGCCACAGATACGCAGTATTTT
TRBJ2-5 | TRBD1 | NA | 12 | TRBV7-7 | CASSRDSETQYF | TGTGCCAGCAGCCGGGACAGCGAGACCCAGTACTTC
TRBJ2-7 | NA | NA | 17 | TRBV18 | CASSPRSATGPLYEQYF | TGTGCCAGCTCACCACGGTCTGCGACAGGTCCCCTATACGAGCAGTACTTC